The next 10 T cell receptor beta chains were all read from a single sample in a study of cytomegalovirus exposure and HLA in healthy donors. The PCR used 60 Vbeta and 13 Jbeta primers. The method was immunoSEQ multiplex PCR; TCRdb's version includes in-frame clones alone and lacks a portion of them. This sample has approximately 37,000 clones, with about 74% found just once. The sequencing sample was made of PBMCs. Receptors originate from a man in his thirties or forties in good health and CMV-seronegative.

The chain joins TRBV19 to TRBJ2-1, with 9 bases aligning to TRBD2. The CDR3 runs 16 residues. The V segment lost 4 bases and the J segment 5 bases; nucleotides outside the gene matches: 9. Germline CDR1 and CDR2: LNHDA and SQIVND (reference sequence). DNA for the CDR3: TGTGCCAGTAGTAAGCTAGCGGGAAGGATCAACAATGAGCAGTTCTTC. Protein product: CASSKLAGRINNEQFF. Full variable domain (rest looked up from reference TRBV19 and TRBJ2-1): DGGITQSPKYLFRKEGQNVTLSCEQNLNHDAMYWYRQDPGQGLRLIYYSQIVNDFQKGDIAEGYSVSREKKESFPLTVTSAQKNPTAFYLCASSKLAGRINNEQFFGPGTRLTVL.

The chain carries TRBV28 and TRBJ1-2; 9 bases map to TRBD1. The CDR3 runs 14 residues. Looked up from germline, CDR1 is MDHEN and CDR2 is SYDVKM. Germline trimming cut 5 bases from V and 8 bases from J; bases unmatched to any gene: 9. As DNA, the CDR3 is TGTGCCAGCAGTCCCCCCGGGACAGGGCACGGCTACACCTTC. Translated: CASSPPGTGHGYTF.

The chain uses TRBV2 and TRBJ2-7; D perhaps matches TRBD1 (6 bases). Germline V gives CDR1 SNHLY, CDR2 FYNNEI. V was pared by 3 bases and J by 7 bases, with 16 bases between. The CDR3 is 14 amino acids. The CDR3 loop is CASSDVRGRIEQYF. CDR3 DNA: TGTGCCAGCAGTGATGTTAGGGGGAGAATAGAGCAGTACTTC.

The chain links TRBV27 to TRBJ2-7; possible D gene TRBD1, 5 bases. Germline V gene sequence: CDR1 MNHEY, CDR2 SMNVEV (reference sequence). This CDR3 comprises 13 residues. V lost 2 bases, J lost 2 bases, and 7 bases lay in between. The CDR3 sequence: CASSLGAPYEQYF. For the CDR3, the DNA is TGTGCCAGCAGTTTAGGGGCCCCCTACGAGCAGTACTTC.

J is TRBJ2-5 and V is TRBV7-8; possibly TRBD2 for D (5 bases). The CDR3 loop spans 13 amino acids. Germline V gives CDR1 SGHVS, CDR2 FQNEAQ. V lost 5 bases to trimming and J lost 4 bases, with 11 bases between them. In nucleotides, the CDR3 is TGTGCCAGCAGCACCGGACTTGGAGAGACCCAGTACTTC. Its translation: CASSTGLGETQYF. The entire variable domain, with the rest obtained from reference TRBV7-8 and TRBJ2-5, is as follows: GAGVSQSPRYKVAKRGQDVALRCDPISGHVSLFWYQQALGQGPEFLTYFQNEAQLDKSGLPSDRFFAERPEGSVSTLKIQRTQQEDSAVYLCASSTGLGETQYFGPGTRLLVL.

The V call is TRBV10-3, the J call TRBJ2-1, with TRBD2 matching over 11 bases. Germline V gives CDR1 ENHRY, CDR2 SYGVKD. The trim removed 4 bases at V and 1 base at J, leaving 12 bases unmatched. The CDR3 contains 19 residues. The CDR3 DNA reads as TGTGCCATCAGTGCCGTTTCTACTAGCGGGAGACGATCCTACAATGAGCAGTTCTTC. Translation: CAISAVSTSGRRSYNEQFF.

V and J are TRBV27 and TRBJ1-1; 9 bases are a match to TRBD1. This CDR3 is 13 amino acids long. V trimming: 1 base; J trimming: 8 bases; junction bases outside the gene matches: 2. Germline V gene sequence: CDR1 MNHEY, CDR2 SMNVEV (reference sequence). CDR3 bases: TGTGCCAGCAGTTTATACAGGGGGCTAGAAGCTTTCTTT. This codes for CASSLYRGLEAFF.

In its sample, this clone was seen once. The chain uses TRBV15 and TRBJ2-4, with 7 bases matching TRBD1. The CDR3 loop spans 16 amino acids. From germline, CDR1 is LNHNV and CDR2 YYDKDF (reference sequence). Trimming took 5 bases from V and 5 from J; bases not matched to a gene: 12. The CDR3 reads CATSPDPGTAQNIQYF. Here the CDR3 DNA reads TGTGCCACCAGCCCCGACCCCGGGACAGCTCAAAACATTCAGTACTTC.

This clone is a singleton in its sample. The V call is TRBV7-3, the J call TRBJ2-3; D gene ambiguous. V gave up 2 bases and J gave up 0 bases, with 9 bases separating them. Germline V gene sequence: CDR1 SGHTA, CDR2 FQGTGA. The CDR3 spans 15 residues. The CDR3 region has the DNA TGTGCCAGCAGCTTAGTCTTTTCTAGCACAGATACGCAGTATTTT. It specifies CASSLVFSSTDTQYF.

This chain joins TRBV5-4 and TRBJ2-3; the match to TRBD2 covers 9 bases. J gave up 3 bases and V 0 bases, and 2 bases lay outside the gene matches. The germline V gene encodes CDR1 SGHNT and CDR2 YYREEE (reference sequence). The CDR3 is 15 amino acids. The DNA of the CDR3 is TGTGCCAGCAGCTTGGGCCTAGCGGGAACAGATACGCAGTATTTT. Protein sequence: CASSLGLAGTDTQYF. Looking up the rest from reference TRBV5-4 and TRBJ2-3 gives the full variable domain: ETGVTQSPTHLIKTRGQQVTLRCSSQSGHNTVSWYQQALGQGPQFIFQYYREEENGRGNFPPRFSGLQFPNYSSELNVNALELDDSALYLCASSLGLAGTDTQYFGPGTRLTVL.